Following are 6 T cell receptor beta chains from one sample sequenced in a study of blood T cell repertoires in COVID-19. Some clones are missing from TCRdb's copy, which holds only in-frame ones; the method was immunoSEQ multiplex PCR. Of some 150,000 clones listed, around 86% are singletons. The sample consisted of peripheral blood. The receptors were gathered from a man aged 45-65 years who had recovered from COVID-19.

The chain has TRBV10-2 and TRBJ1-5; TRBD1 agrees at 7 bases. Germline values: CDR1 WSHSY, CDR2 SAAADI. J gave up 7 bases and V 5 bases, and 8 bases lay outside the gene matches. CDR3 length: 14 amino acids. The CDR3 reads CASSNDRERQPQHF. DNA for the CDR3: TGCGCCAGCAGTAATGACAGGGAGAGGCAGCCCCAGCATTTT.

The chain carries TRBV7-2 and TRBJ1-1; D ambiguous. V lost 1 base to trimming and J lost 3 bases, with 12 bases between them. Germline CDR1 and CDR2: SGHTA and FQGNSA. The CDR3 length is 15 residues. The CDR3 is CASSLEGSGYTEAFF. For the CDR3, the DNA is TGTGCCAGCAGCTTAGAAGGGAGCGGTTACACTGAAGCTTTCTTT.

J is TRBJ2-2 and V is TRBV9, with D perhaps TRBD2 (5 bases). V was trimmed by 4 bases and J by 2 bases, leaving 18 bases between them. The germline V gene has CDR1 SGDLS and CDR2 YYNGEE. The CDR3 consists of 17 residues. The CDR3 DNA reads TGTGCCAGCAGCCCTCTTTCGGGATCCTCAAACACCGGGGAGCTGTTTTTT. It translates to CASSPLSGSSNTGELFF.

This rearrangement joins TRBV9 to TRBJ1-4; 11 nucleotides line up with TRBD1. This CDR3 comprises 18 residues. Trimming took 0 bases from V and 0 from J; bases not matched to a gene: 4. The germline CDR1 and CDR2 sequences are SGDLS and YYNGEE. For the CDR3, the DNA is TGTGCCAGCAGCGTAGACCCGGGACAGGGGGCAACTAATGAAAAACTGTTTTTT. This sequence encodes CASSVDPGQGATNEKLFF.

The genes are TRBV27 and TRBJ1-2; the D gene is possibly TRBD1 (6 bases). CDR1 and CDR2 from the germline V gene are MNHEY and SMNVEV (reference sequence). The V end was cut by 1 base, the J end by 5 bases, with 20 bases between. CDR3 length: 17 amino acids. The CDR3 DNA reads as TGTGCCAGCAGTTTATTGGGTTCGGGGGGGGCGAGTTATGGCTACACCTTC. It yields the protein CASSLLGSGGASYGYTF.

The chain couples TRBV2 to TRBJ1-4; maybe TRBD1 (5 bases). Germline values: CDR1 SNHLY, CDR2 FYNNEI. The CDR3 covers 16 residues. V was shortened by 7 bases and J by 1 base, with 16 bases between the two germline ends. CDR3 residues: CASKLGHGGTNEKLFF. CDR3 nucleotides: TGTGCCAGCAAGTTGGGTCACGGGGGAACTAATGAAAAACTGTTTTTT.